This note documents a single TCR beta chain sequence. The CDR3 has 14 amino acids. Looked up from germline, CDR1 is LNHDA and CDR2 is SQIVND (reference sequence). V was clipped by 2 bases and J by 0 bases; unmatched bases: 1. The data stem from a study of T-cell reconstitution after alpha-beta-depleted transplantation in children. Using unique molecular identifiers, the investigators prepared the TCRbeta library. Via MiXCR, TCRdb re-called the PCR reads, giving one row per CDR3 protein. The table includes roughly 300,000 distinct CDR3 sequences, over 9% detected once. The sample was PBMCs from the stem cell graft donor, taken from the stem cell graft. The receptor comes from a human donor who donated a stem cell graft to a child with acute lymphoblastic leukemia. The chain is built from TRBV19 and TRBJ2-7; TRBD1 agrees at 7 bases. The CDR3 reads CASSITGVSYEQYF. The DNA for the CDR3 is TGTGCCAGTAGTATAACAGGGGTCTCCTACGAGCAGTACTTC. The full variable domain, completed using reference TRBV19 and TRBJ2-7, is DGGITQSPKYLFRKEGQNVTLSCEQNLNHDAMYWYRQDPGQGLRLIYYSQIVNDFQKGDIAEGYSVSREKKESFPLTVTSAQKNPTAFYLCASSITGVSYEQYFGPGTRLTVT.